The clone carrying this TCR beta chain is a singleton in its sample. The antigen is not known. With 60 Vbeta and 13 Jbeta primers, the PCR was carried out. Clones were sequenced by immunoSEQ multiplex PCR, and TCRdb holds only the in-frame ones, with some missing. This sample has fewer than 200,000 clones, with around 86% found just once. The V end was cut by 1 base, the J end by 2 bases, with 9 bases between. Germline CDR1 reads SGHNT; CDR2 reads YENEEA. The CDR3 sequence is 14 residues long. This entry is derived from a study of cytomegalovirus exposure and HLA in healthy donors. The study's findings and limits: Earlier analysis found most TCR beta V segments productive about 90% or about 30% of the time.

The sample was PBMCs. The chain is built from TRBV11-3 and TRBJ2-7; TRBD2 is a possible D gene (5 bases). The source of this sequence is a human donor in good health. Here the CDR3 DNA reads TGTGCCAGCAGCTTAGCCGGGATAACCTACGAGCAGTACTTC. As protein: CASSLAGITYEQYF.